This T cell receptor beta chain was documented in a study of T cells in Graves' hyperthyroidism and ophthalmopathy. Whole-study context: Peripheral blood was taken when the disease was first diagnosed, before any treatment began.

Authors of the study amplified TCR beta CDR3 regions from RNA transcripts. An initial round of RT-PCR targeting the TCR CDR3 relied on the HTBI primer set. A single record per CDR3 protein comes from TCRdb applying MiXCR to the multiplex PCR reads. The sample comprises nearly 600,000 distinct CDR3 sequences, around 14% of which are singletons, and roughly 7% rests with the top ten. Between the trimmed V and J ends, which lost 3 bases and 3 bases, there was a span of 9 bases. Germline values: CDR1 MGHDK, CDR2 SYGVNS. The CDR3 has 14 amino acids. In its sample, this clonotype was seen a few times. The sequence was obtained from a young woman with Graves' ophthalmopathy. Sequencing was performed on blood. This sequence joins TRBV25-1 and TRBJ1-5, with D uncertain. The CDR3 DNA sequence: TGTGCCAGCAGTGAGGTCCAGAACAATCAGCCCCAGCATTTT. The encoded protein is CASSEVQNNQPQHF.